A selection of T cell receptor beta chains follows, all from one sample in a study of T cell responses to AZD1222 COVID-19 vaccine. Produced via immunoSEQ multiplex PCR; TCRdb's table is partial and in-frame only. The profile covers around 81,000 clones, with 75% to 95% appearing a single time and about 8% taken by the ten largest. Sequencing used peripheral blood, obtained 28 days after the second AZD1222 dose. These receptors all come from an adult who received the AZD1222 COVID-19 vaccine. Both conserved end residues are part of each CDR3.

v_call cdr3_aa
TRBV4-1 CASSHGPRGNEQFF
TRBV3-1/TRBV3-2 CASSQAAGGPTDTQYF
TRBV28 CASSLPTGAYNEQFF
TRBV28 CASSLETGQSYGYTF
TRBV28 CASSPLSGGAYEQYF
TRBV7-6 CASSLGASGGSYEQYF
TRBV28 CASTQGRREYGYTF
TRBV24-1 CATSILDGSTGNTIYF
TRBV30 CAWSVKAGVGETQYF
TRBV6-5 CASVRAIGTGELFF
TRBV30 CAWRAGTGGFQPQHF
TRBV28 CASSPPTTRYGYTF
TRBV9 CASSEGQEDTQYF
TRBV6-2/TRBV6-3 CASSYPHGKEEKLFF
TRBV24-1 CATSDSRTGVIQPQHF
TRBV11-2 CASSLGSTGNGYTF
TRBV10-3 CAISAPRTDTQYF
TRBV29-1 CSVEVFGVRGTGELFF
TRBV7-3 CASSLREVGTGELFF
TRBV28 CASRVAGGYPDTQYF
TRBV5-5 CASRPGLAGERGSETQYF
TRBV5-1 CASSFPGQETQYF